These T cell receptor beta chains were read from a single sample in a study of CD8 T cells in Susac syndrome. Each CDR3 protein gets one entry after TCRdb re-called the immunoSEQ multiplex PCR reads with MiXCR. The data show hundreds of thousands of distinct CDR3 sequences, with over 85% seen just once and roughly 0.072% held by the top ten. Sequencing input: CD4+ T cells from PBMCs. These receptors were taken from a human donor with multiple sclerosis. Each CDR3 is given with its conserved first and last residue. Fields, in order: clone size, J gene, D gene, V gene, CDR3 protein, CDR3 DNA. D genes are given only for firm matches. Some rows mark clone size as missing; the rest say once, few, many or name a class of expanded clone.

- | TRBJ1-1 | - | TRBV29-1 | CSVQRGGRDTEAFF | TGCAGCGTCCAAAGAGGGGGTAGGGACACTGAAGCTTTCTTT
- | TRBJ1-1 | - | TRBV20-1 | CSARDLTGVAEAFF | TGCAGTGCTAGAGATCTGACGGGGGTGGCTGAAGCTTTCTTT
- | TRBJ1-6 | - | TRBV5-4 | CASSLTGRSPLHF | TGTGCCAGCAGCTTAACAGGGAGATCACCCCTCCACTTT
once | TRBJ1-5 | - | TRBV6-1 | CASSPAGIGSNQPQHF | TGTGCCAGCAGTCCCGCAGGGATAGGGAGCAATCAGCCCCAGCATTTT
- | TRBJ2-1 | - | TRBV7-9 | CASSLRGSSYNEQFF | TGTGCCAGCAGCTTAAGGGGTAGCTCCTACAATGAGCAGTTCTTC
- | TRBJ2-2 | TRBD2 | TRBV7-3 | CASSQGLAGTGELFF | TGTGCCAGCAGCCAGGGACTAGCGGGCACCGGGGAGCTGTTTTTT
- | TRBJ2-1 | - | TRBV12-3/TRBV12-4 | CASRPYGDEQFF | TGTGCCAGCAGACCTTACGGCGATGAGCAGTTCTTC
- | TRBJ2-1 | - | TRBV6-5 | CASSYGTDNEQFF | TGTGCCAGCAGTTACGGGACCGACAATGAGCAGTTCTTC
- | TRBJ1-2 | TRBD1 | TRBV12-5 | CASGLGEGQVYGYTF | TGTGCTAGTGGTTTGGGGGAGGGACAGGTCTATGGCTACACCTTC
once | TRBJ2-2 | - | TRBV12-3/TRBV12-4 | CASRFNPGELFF | TGTGCCAGCAGGTTTAATCCCGGGGAGCTGTTTTTT
- | TRBJ2-7 | - | TRBV15 | CATSRAVSSGTRQYF | TGTGCCACCAGCAGAGCAGTAAGTTCCGGTACGCGGCAGTACTTC
- | TRBJ2-1 | TRBD2 | TRBV12-3/TRBV12-4 | CASSFGSSGRAGNEQFF | TGTGCCAGCAGTTTCGGGTCTAGCGGGAGGGCCGGGAATGAGCAGTTCTTC
- | TRBJ2-1 | - | TRBV7-2 | CASSPHGEGGPYNEQFF | TGTGCCAGCAGCCCCCATGGGGAGGGGGGGCCCTACAATGAGCAGTTCTTC
- | TRBJ1-2 | - | TRBV7-8 | CASSPRTDHGYTF | TGTGCCAGCAGCCCGCGGACGGACCATGGCTACACCTTC
once | TRBJ2-3 | TRBD2 | TRBV24-1 | CATSDRLAGAVDTQYF | TGTGCCACCAGTGACCGCCTAGCGGGAGCCGTAGATACGCAGTATTTT
- | TRBJ2-5 | - | TRBV9 | CASSVGGLETQYF | TGTGCCAGCAGCGTAGGGGGTTTGGAGACCCAGTACTTC
- | TRBJ2-3 | - | TRBV20-1 | CSALGLLTDTQYF | TGCAGTGCTCTCGGACTCCTCACAGATACGCAGTATTTT
- | TRBJ2-5 | - | TRBV6-5 | CASSYRSAYQETQYF | TGTGCCAGCAGTTACCGGTCAGCGTACCAAGAGACCCAGTACTTC
- | TRBJ2-1 | TRBD1 | TRBV24-1 | CATSEGTGAPKAYEQFF | TGTGCCACCAGTGAGGGGACAGGGGCCCCTAAAGCCTATGAGCAGTTCTTC
- | TRBJ2-1 | - | TRBV7-9 | CASSPNSGNSYNEQFF | TGTGCCAGCAGCCCAAATAGCGGCAACTCCTACAATGAGCAGTTCTTC
- | TRBJ1-4 | - | TRBV6-5 | CASSYSNFQGSSEKLFF | TGTGCCAGCAGTTACTCGAATTTCCAGGGGTCGAGTGAAAAACTGTTTTTT
- | TRBJ1-6 | - | TRBV28 | CASSLSQGRFNSPLHF | TGTGCCAGCAGTTTGTCCCAGGGACGGTTTAATTCACCCCTCCACTTT
few | TRBJ2-3 | TRBD2 | TRBV6-1 | CASSSAGARTDTQYF | TGTGCCAGCAGCTCAGCGGGAGCAAGGACAGATACGCAGTATTTT
- | TRBJ2-5 | - | TRBV27 | CASSFSLGRRQETQYF | TGTGCCAGCAGCTTCAGCCTCGGACGGAGGCAAGAGACCCAGTACTTC
- | TRBJ2-7 | - | TRBV12-3/TRBV12-4 | CASSEGSMGEQYF | TGTGCCAGCAGCGAGGGGTCGATGGGGGAGCAGTACTTC
- | TRBJ1-1 | - | TRBV5-1 | CASSPLARAEAFF | TGCGCCAGCAGCCCCCTCGCCAGAGCTGAAGCTTTCTTT
- | TRBJ1-2 | - | TRBV25-1 | CASSDVGWGSNGYTF | TGTGCCAGCAGTGATGTCGGGTGGGGGTCTAATGGCTACACCTTC
- | TRBJ2-1 | TRBD2 | TRBV7-2 | CASVIGVAGGYNEQFF | TGTGCCAGCGTAATAGGGGTGGCGGGAGGCTACAATGAGCAGTTCTTC
- | TRBJ1-5 | - | TRBV10-2 | CASSDRAGHQPQHF | TGCGCCAGCAGTGATAGGGCAGGGCATCAGCCCCAGCATTTT
- | TRBJ2-1 | - | TRBV7-9 | CASSSRPGNDNNEQFF | TGTGCCAGCAGCTCCAGACCCGGAAATGACAACAATGAGCAGTTCTTC
- | TRBJ1-5 | TRBD1 | TRBV5-1 | CASSLGPGGEGQPQHF | TGCGCCAGCAGCTTGGGGCCAGGGGGTGAAGGTCAGCCCCAGCATTTT
- | TRBJ2-1 | TRBD2 | TRBV3-1 | CASSPRTSGITNNEQFF | TGTGCCAGCAGCCCTAGGACTAGCGGGATAACGAACAATGAGCAGTTCTTC
- | TRBJ1-6 | TRBD1 | TRBV30 | CAWSSGGVGVNSPLHF | TGTGCCTGGAGTTCAGGGGGCGTGGGGGTTAATTCACCCCTCCACTTT
- | TRBJ1-2 | - | TRBV2 | CASSEISANYGYTF | TGTGCCAGCAGTGAGATTTCAGCTAACTATGGCTACACCTTC
few | TRBJ1-2 | - | TRBV19 | CASRRQESYGYTF | TGTGCCAGTAGGAGACAGGAGTCCTATGGCTACACCTTC
- | TRBJ2-5 | - | TRBV6-5 | CASRRTPQETQYF | TGTGCCAGCAGAAGGACACCCCAAGAGACCCAGTACTTC
- | TRBJ2-3 | TRBD1 | TRBV27 | CASSILTGADTQYF | TGTGCCAGCAGTATTCTGACAGGGGCAGATACGCAGTATTTT
once | TRBJ2-5 | - | TRBV5-4 | CASSPPGGGARTQYF | TGTGCCAGCAGCCCCCCCGGTGGGGGGGCCCGAACCCAGTACTTC
- | TRBJ1-6 | - | TRBV29-1 | CSVERRGTPLHF | TGCAGCGTTGAGAGACGGGGTACACCCCTCCACTTT
- | TRBJ2-1 | TRBD1 | TRBV24-1 | CATEGQDYYNEQFF | TGTGCCACCGAGGGACAGGACTACTACAATGAGCAGTTCTTC